This section outlines one T cell receptor beta chain sequence together with its context. Assay used: immunoSEQ multiplex PCR; TCRdb lists only in-frame clones, some missing. The sample includes 55,000 to 70,000 clones, 75% to 90% of them seen just once. The sample comes from a study of T cell changes during pregnancy in multiple sclerosis. Trimming took off 2 bases at V and 2 bases at J, with 4 bases between the two ends. Germline V gene sequence: CDR1 SEHNR, CDR2 FQNEAQ (reference sequence). The CDR3 totals 13 residues. The sequenced sample was CD4+ T cells from peripheral blood mononuclear cells, obtained in the third trimester of pregnancy. This clonotype was sampled from a female donor with multiple sclerosis, enrolled in a pregnancy study. V is TRBV7-9 and J is TRBJ1-5; D is uncertain. CDR3 sequence (DNA): TGTGCCAGCAGCTTAACTGGCAATCAGCCCCAGCATTTT. Protein sequence: CASSLTGNQPQHF.